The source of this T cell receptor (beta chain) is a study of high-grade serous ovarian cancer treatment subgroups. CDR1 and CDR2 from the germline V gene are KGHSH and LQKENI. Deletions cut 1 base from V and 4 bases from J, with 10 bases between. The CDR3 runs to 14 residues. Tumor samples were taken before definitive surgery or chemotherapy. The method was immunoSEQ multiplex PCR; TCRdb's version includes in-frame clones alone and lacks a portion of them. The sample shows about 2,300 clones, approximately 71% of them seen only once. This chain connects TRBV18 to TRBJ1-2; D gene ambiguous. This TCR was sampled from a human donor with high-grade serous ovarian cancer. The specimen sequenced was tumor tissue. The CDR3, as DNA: TGTGCCAGCTCACCACAGGGTGACGGCTATGGCTACACCTTC. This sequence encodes CASSPQGDGYGYTF.